This T cell receptor (beta chain) was sequenced in a study of OX40 agonist ivuxolimab in advanced cancers. Only in-frame clones appear in the TCRdb table, and some are missing; sequencing was by immunoSEQ multiplex PCR. The data contain some 76,000 clones, roughly 92% of them singletons. Trimming took 7 bases from V and 1 from J; bases not matched to a gene: 4. CDR3 length: 13 amino acids. Germline CDR1 and CDR2: SGDLS and YYNGEE. The source is an adult with an advanced solid tumor such as melanoma, head and neck, liver or kidney cancer. V gene TRBV9 combines with J gene TRBJ1-1; 7 nucleotides match TRBD1. Sequencing was performed on CD4+ or CD8+ T cells sorted from blood, taken in a trial of the OX40 agonist ivuxolimab. The CDR3 protein is CASQGGANTEAFF. CDR3 DNA: TGTGCCAGCCAAGGGGGCGCGAACACTGAAGCTTTCTTT.